These T cell receptor beta chains were read from a single sample in a study of blood T cell repertoires in COVID-19. TCRdb's table, derived via immunoSEQ multiplex PCR, lists solely in-frame clones and lacks some. The table records about 410,000 clones, roughly 91% of them present only once. Sequencing was performed on PBMCs or T cells enriched from blood (not recorded which). The receptors were sampled from a man aged 18-30 years who had recovered from COVID-19. The CDR3 runs from the conserved cysteine through the conserved F or W. A D gene is named only where the DNA matches it firmly. For some rows the clone size is stated as once, few or many, or as a class when expanded; others skip it.

CDR3 protein: CASSHPPGQDDYEQYF
CDR3 DNA: TGTGCCAGCAGCCACCCCCCGGGACAGGATGACTACGAGCAGTACTTC
V gene: TRBV4-2
J gene: TRBJ2-7
clone size: few
D gene: TRBD1

CDR3 protein: CASSILGQTRDYGYTF
CDR3 DNA: TGTGCCAGCAGTATCTTGGGACAGACCCGGGACTATGGCTACACCTTC
V gene: TRBV28
J gene: TRBJ1-2
clone size: NA
D gene: TRBD1

CDR3 protein: CASSLDRSEAFF
CDR3 DNA: TGTGCCAGCAGCCTCGACAGGTCTGAAGCTTTCTTT
V gene: TRBV5-6
J gene: TRBJ1-1
clone size: NA
D gene: NA

CDR3 protein: CASSLEAGREAFF
CDR3 DNA: TGCGCCAGCAGCTTGGAAGCGGGGCGAGAAGCTTTCTTT
V gene: TRBV5-1
J gene: TRBJ1-1
clone size: NA
D gene: NA

CDR3 protein: CASSSAGTGATIYGYTF
CDR3 DNA: TGTGCCAGTAGTAGCGCCGGGACAGGGGCCACTATCTATGGCTACACCTTC
V gene: TRBV19
J gene: TRBJ1-2
clone size: NA
D gene: TRBD1

CDR3 protein: CAWSVGTGREKLFF
CDR3 DNA: TGTGCCTGGAGTGTAGGGACAGGGAGGGAAAAACTGTTTTTT
V gene: TRBV30
J gene: TRBJ1-4
clone size: NA
D gene: TRBD1

CDR3 protein: CASQFRDSGADTQYF
CDR3 DNA: TGTGCCAGCCAATTCCGGGACTCCGGAGCAGATACGCAGTATTTT
V gene: TRBV28
J gene: TRBJ2-3
clone size: NA
D gene: NA

CDR3 protein: CASRRGQLVTF
CDR3 DNA: TGTGCCAGCAGACGGGGACAGCTAGTTACCTTC
V gene: TRBV12-3/TRBV12-4
J gene: TRBJ1-2
clone size: NA
D gene: TRBD1

CDR3 protein: CASSYAGVDRNEQFF
CDR3 DNA: TGTGCCAGCAGCTACGCGGGGGTGGATCGCAATGAGCAGTTCTTC
V gene: TRBV3-1/TRBV3-2
J gene: TRBJ2-1
clone size: NA
D gene: TRBD2

CDR3 protein: CASSEQNNSPLHF
CDR3 DNA: TGTGCCAGCAGTGAACAAAATAATTCACCCCTCCACTTT
V gene: TRBV2
J gene: TRBJ1-6
clone size: NA
D gene: NA

CDR3 protein: CASSVDRGTEAFF
CDR3 DNA: TGTGCCAGCAGCGTAGACCGGGGCACTGAAGCTTTCTTT
V gene: TRBV9
J gene: TRBJ1-1
clone size: NA
D gene: NA

CDR3 protein: CASSLARRGDQETQYF
CDR3 DNA: TGTGCCAGCAGCTTAGCAAGGAGGGGAGACCAAGAGACCCAGTACTTC
V gene: TRBV7-8
J gene: TRBJ2-5
clone size: NA
D gene: NA

CDR3 protein: CASRGTGAYGYTF
CDR3 DNA: TGTGCCAGCAGGGGGACAGGCGCCTATGGCTACACCTTC
V gene: TRBV12-3/TRBV12-4
J gene: TRBJ1-2
clone size: NA
D gene: TRBD1